The entry below gives a single TCR beta chain sequence along with its context. Its antigen is unidentified. This likely came from a read error, as a far larger clone is one base away. The sample holds other DNA sequences that translate to the same CDR3. This table comes from immunoSEQ multiplex PCR, and its TCRdb copy is limited to in-frame clones, with some not included. The sample has hundreds of thousands of clones; roughly three quarters are singletons. The data derive from a study of shared clonotypes between healthy human individuals. Study-level background: Aged between 18 and 49, the donors were a couple of women and three men.

Those who donated were healthy HIV-negative adults, with no recent acute infections or vaccinations reported. The germline V gene encodes CDR1 SQVTM and CDR2 ANQGSEA. V was clipped by 4 bases and J by 8 bases, with 11 bases between them. The CDR3 consists of 11 residues. Study outcomes and limitations: Read depth was anticipated to influence clonotype sharing among donors. Represented diversity (both genetic and exposure-history) was limited by the small number of donors.

Sequencing was done on a sample of PBMCs. This clonotype was sampled from a woman aged 40 to 50 in good health. Some clones in this sample may be carry-over from other donors' samples. The chain recombines TRBV29-1 with TRBJ1-1; D not resolved. The CDR3 is CSVARGTEAFF. CDR3 sequence (DNA): TGCAGCGTTGCCCGAGGCACCGAAGCTTTCTTT.